Listed below are T cell receptor beta chains from one sample, sequenced in a study of T-cell memory formation after mild COVID-19. MiXCR, applied by TCRdb to the 5' RACE reads, yields one record per CDR3 protein. The sample lists 360,000 or so distinct CDR3 sequences; around 28% were seen once. Sequences were obtained from PBMCs or a T cell subset sorted from them (not recorded which). The receptor source for this set is an adult woman who had mild COVID-19 (a few samples of this study predate the infection). Cell type and time point are not known. CDR3s include the opening cysteine and the closing phenylalanine or tryptophan.

j_gene: TRBJ1-2
v_gene: TRBV29-1
len: 10
CDR3aa: CSVSGPGYTF

j_gene: TRBJ2-3
v_gene: TRBV7-9
len: 15
CDR3aa: CASSSYRVVGYTQYF

j_gene: TRBJ2-6
v_gene: TRBV7-3
len: 18
CDR3aa: CASSRRGPLSSGANVLTF

j_gene: TRBJ2-3
v_gene: TRBV7-6
len: 16
CDR3aa: CASSLPLTPGTDTQYF

j_gene: TRBJ2-1
v_gene: TRBV15
len: 16
CDR3aa: CATSTRTSGTYNEQFF

j_gene: TRBJ1-1
v_gene: TRBV6-1
len: 15
CDR3aa: CATMREDTPNTEAFF

j_gene: TRBJ1-2
v_gene: TRBV10-2
len: 12
CDR3aa: CASSETGYGYTF

j_gene: TRBJ1-2
v_gene: TRBV4-3
len: 15
CDR3aa: CASSRPGTGDYGYTF

j_gene: TRBJ2-1
v_gene: TRBV12-3/TRBV12-4
len: 13
CDR3aa: CASSPVSYNEQFF

j_gene: TRBJ2-7
v_gene: TRBV28
len: 14
CDR3aa: CASRRPGILYEQYF

j_gene: TRBJ2-3
v_gene: TRBV18
len: 15
CDR3aa: CASSQDSSSTDTQYF

j_gene: TRBJ2-1
v_gene: TRBV6-5
len: 13
CDR3aa: CASSYPPYHEQFF

j_gene: TRBJ2-7
v_gene: TRBV30
len: 13
CDR3aa: CAWRGRSSYEQYF

j_gene: TRBJ1-1
v_gene: TRBV20-1
len: 11
CDR3aa: CSASPRPEAFF

j_gene: TRBJ1-1
v_gene: TRBV24-1
len: 12
CDR3aa: CATSDFNTEAFF

j_gene: TRBJ2-7
v_gene: TRBV29-1
len: 13
CDR3aa: CSVETWDTGEQYF

j_gene: TRBJ1-6
v_gene: TRBV7-9
len: 11
CDR3aa: CASDGNSPLHF

j_gene: TRBJ1-1
v_gene: TRBV7-6
len: 14
CDR3aa: CASSGSGSRTEAFF

j_gene: TRBJ2-3
v_gene: TRBV23-1
len: 12
CDR3aa: CAWGSSTDTQYF

j_gene: TRBJ2-2
v_gene: TRBV5-1
len: 14
CDR3aa: CASALTSLTGELFF

j_gene: TRBJ2-7
v_gene: TRBV7-9
len: 16
CDR3aa: CASRTGGTGVGYEQYF

j_gene: TRBJ1-2
v_gene: TRBV10-3
len: 13
CDR3aa: CAISETDIYGYTF

j_gene: TRBJ1-2
v_gene: TRBV3-1
len: 12
CDR3aa: CASSQSYYGYTF

j_gene: TRBJ2-1
v_gene: TRBV7-3
len: 15
CDR3aa: CASSLTRLAGDEQFF

j_gene: TRBJ2-1
v_gene: TRBV5-1
len: 15
CDR3aa: CASSPGTGFGNEQFF

j_gene: TRBJ2-2
v_gene: TRBV12-3/TRBV12-4
len: 16
CDR3aa: CASSPRTGENTGELFF

j_gene: TRBJ1-1
v_gene: TRBV5-5
len: 14
CDR3aa: CASSTLGYNTEAFF

j_gene: TRBJ2-1
v_gene: TRBV7-3
len: 16
CDR3aa: CASSFLGAGGGNEQFF

j_gene: TRBJ2-1
v_gene: TRBV5-4
len: 13
CDR3aa: CASSARVYNEQFF

j_gene: TRBJ2-7
v_gene: TRBV6-6
len: 14
CDR3aa: CASSFAGGSYEQYF

j_gene: TRBJ2-7
v_gene: TRBV7-9
len: 14
CDR3aa: CASRPVGHPYEQYF

j_gene: TRBJ2-1
v_gene: TRBV7-9
len: 16
CDR3aa: CASSLQAGGLYNEQFF

j_gene: TRBJ2-6
v_gene: TRBV7-8
len: 15
CDR3aa: CASSPGSSGANVLTF

j_gene: TRBJ2-7
v_gene: TRBV27
len: 11
CDR3aa: CASSTRGSQYF

j_gene: TRBJ1-2
v_gene: TRBV6-1
len: 15
CDR3aa: CASSEGRQIYRGYTF

j_gene: TRBJ2-7
v_gene: TRBV24-1
len: 13
CDR3aa: CATSLPGSNEQYF

j_gene: TRBJ2-5
v_gene: TRBV10-3
len: 11
CDR3aa: CAISEKETQYF

j_gene: TRBJ2-1
v_gene: TRBV11-1
len: 15
CDR3aa: CASSLRTDSYNEQFF

j_gene: TRBJ2-5
v_gene: TRBV11-2
len: 16
CDR3aa: CASSLALAGGEETQYF

j_gene: TRBJ2-1
v_gene: TRBV5-1
len: 14
CDR3aa: CASSLAGTYNEQFF

j_gene: TRBJ1-1
v_gene: TRBV28
len: 16
CDR3aa: CASSLSPVGAGTEAFF

j_gene: TRBJ1-5
v_gene: TRBV10-3
len: 13
CDR3aa: CAISSDSSRPQHF

j_gene: TRBJ1-1
v_gene: TRBV5-1
len: 16
CDR3aa: CASSLYPRGGNTEAFF